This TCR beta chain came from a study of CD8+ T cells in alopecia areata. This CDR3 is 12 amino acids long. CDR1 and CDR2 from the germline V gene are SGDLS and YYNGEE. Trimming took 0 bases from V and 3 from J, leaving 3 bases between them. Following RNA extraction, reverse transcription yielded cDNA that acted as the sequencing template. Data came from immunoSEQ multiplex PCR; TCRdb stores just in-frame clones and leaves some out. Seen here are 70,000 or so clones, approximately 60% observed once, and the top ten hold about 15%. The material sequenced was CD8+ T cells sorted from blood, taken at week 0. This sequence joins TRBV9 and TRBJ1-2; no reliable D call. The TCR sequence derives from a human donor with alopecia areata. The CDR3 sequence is CASSVAYYGYTF. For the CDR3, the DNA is TGTGCCAGCAGCGTAGCTTACTATGGCTACACCTTC.